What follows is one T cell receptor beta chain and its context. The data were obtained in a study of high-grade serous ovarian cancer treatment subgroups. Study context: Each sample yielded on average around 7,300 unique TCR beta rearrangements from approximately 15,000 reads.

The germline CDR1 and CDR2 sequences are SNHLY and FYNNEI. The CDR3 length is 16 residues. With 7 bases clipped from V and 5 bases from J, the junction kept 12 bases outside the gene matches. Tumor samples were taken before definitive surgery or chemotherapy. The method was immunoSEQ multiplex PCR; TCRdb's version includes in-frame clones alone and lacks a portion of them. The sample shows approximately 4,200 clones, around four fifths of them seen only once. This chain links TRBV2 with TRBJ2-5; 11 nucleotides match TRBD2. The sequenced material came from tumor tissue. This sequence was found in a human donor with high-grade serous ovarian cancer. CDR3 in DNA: TGTGCCAGCAACGGTGGTAGCGGGGGGGCCGGGGAGACCCAGTACTTC. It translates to CASNGGSGGAGETQYF.